Sequencing of this T cell receptor beta chain was carried out in a study of cytomegalovirus exposure and HLA in healthy donors. Germline V gives CDR1 SGHDN, CDR2 FVKESK. V lost 1 base, J lost 6 bases, and 5 bases stayed unmatched. This CDR3 region has 14 residues. Produced via immunoSEQ multiplex PCR; TCRdb's table is partial and in-frame only. This sample yields approximately 190,000 clones, of which roughly 82% are seen a single time; approximately 7% belongs to the top ten. Sequenced: PBMCs. The receptor was isolated from a young man in good health and CMV-seropositive. This chain uses TRBV14 with TRBJ2-7; 8 nucleotides match TRBD2. The CDR3 loop is CASSQAGGPVEQYF. CDR3 DNA: TGTGCCAGCAGCCAAGCGGGGGGGCCTGTCGAGCAGTACTTC.